Listed below are T cell receptor beta chains from one sample, sequenced in a study of blood T cell repertoires in COVID-19. Sequencing was performed with immunoSEQ multiplex PCR; in TCRdb, only in-frame clones are kept and a portion is missing. The sample records 250,000 to 400,000 clones, about nine tenths being singletons. The material sequenced was peripheral blood. These receptors were taken from a woman in her twenties or thirties with COVID-19, enrolled during active disease. Both conserved end residues are part of each CDR3. The order of the fields is J gene, V gene, CDR3 protein.

TRBJ1-2,TRBV19,CASSPGTGALNYGYTF
TRBJ2-7,TRBV5-6,CASSRTGVIYEQYF
TRBJ2-1,TRBV11-2,CASSLLRTYNEQFF
TRBJ1-2,TRBV10-3,CATQLGQGADGYGYTF
TRBJ2-1,TRBV7-9,CASSSSGRTYNEQFF
TRBJ2-1,TRBV29-1,CSGKKAGTGSNNEQFF
TRBJ2-5,TRBV6-5,CASSTGWETQYF
TRBJ1-1,TRBV5-1,CASSPIVGQGGEAFF
TRBJ1-3,TRBV14,CASSQDLRNTIYF
TRBJ1-5,TRBV3-1/TRBV3-2,CASSQGRTGHSNQPQHF
TRBJ1-2,TRBV27,CASSLKGFYGYTF
TRBJ1-5,TRBV2,CASSPGRYSNQPQHF
TRBJ2-5,TRBV7-8,CASSLENKQETQYF
TRBJ1-2,TRBV5-1,CASSPKTLQGLASGYTF
TRBJ2-3,TRBV18,CASSPPAGGDTQYF
TRBJ2-7,TRBV2,CASYDSGRGYEQYF
TRBJ2-1,TRBV9,CASSARLAGGGNEQFF
TRBJ2-1,TRBV2,CASRLLAGVANEQFF
TRBJ1-3,TRBV28,CASSRGPHSGNTIYF
TRBJ2-1,TRBV20-1,CSASPLAGGNEQFF
TRBJ1-4,TRBV19,CASRQQNSATNEKLFF
TRBJ2-2,TRBV27,CASSQLGGQTGELFF
TRBJ2-5,TRBV12-3/TRBV12-4,CASSFGSSETQYF